A single T cell receptor (beta chain) is shown here with its context. Its antigen is currently unknown. V was cut by 7 bases and J by 7 bases, with 16 bases left in between. The germline CDR1 and CDR2 sequences are MDHEN and SYDVKM. There are 13 residues in the CDR3. These data originate in a study of cytomegalovirus exposure and HLA in healthy donors. The study's findings and limits: A few CMV-associated chains were confirmed in vitro to be specific for CMV antigens.

This PCR relied on a set of 60 Vbeta primers and 13 Jbeta primers. Sequencing used immunoSEQ multiplex PCR; TCRdb keeps in-frame clones, though not all of them. Here the sample spans 95,000 to 100,000 clones, about four fifths being singletons. V gene TRBV28 combines with J gene TRBJ2-5; D might be TRBD1 (5 bases). Sequencing was carried out using PBMCs. The TCR originated in a woman between 35 and 50 years old in good health and CMV-seronegative. The CDR3 loop is CASISQGPGTQYF. The DNA of the CDR3 is TGTGCCAGCATATCGCAGGGCCCCGGGACCCAGTACTTC.